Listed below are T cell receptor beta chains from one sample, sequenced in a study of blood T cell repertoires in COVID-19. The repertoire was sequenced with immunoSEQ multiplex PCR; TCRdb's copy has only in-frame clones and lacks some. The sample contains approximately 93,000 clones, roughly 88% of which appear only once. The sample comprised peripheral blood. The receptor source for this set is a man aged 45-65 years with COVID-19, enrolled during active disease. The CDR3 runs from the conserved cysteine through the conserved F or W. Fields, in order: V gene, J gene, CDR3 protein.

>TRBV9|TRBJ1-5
CASSEGGRNQPQHF
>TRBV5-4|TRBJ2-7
CASSLEAGANYEQYF
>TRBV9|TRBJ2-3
CASSSPGGVDTDTQYF
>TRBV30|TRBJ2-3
CALAGRGGVDTQYF
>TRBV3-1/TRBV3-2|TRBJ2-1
CASSSRAGAGNEQFF
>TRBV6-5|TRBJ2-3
CASSSAGGKTQYF
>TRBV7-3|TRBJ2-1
CASSTGTSGGDEQFF
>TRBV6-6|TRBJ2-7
CASVARDRSSYEQYF
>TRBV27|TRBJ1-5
CASSLSGTGNNQPQHF
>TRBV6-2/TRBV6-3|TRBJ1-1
CASSSVYLRGNTEAFF
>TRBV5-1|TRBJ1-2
CASRQGQGIYGYTF
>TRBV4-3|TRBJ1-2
CASSQDRGGVRDYGYTF
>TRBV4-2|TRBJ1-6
CASSQDDYGTLHF
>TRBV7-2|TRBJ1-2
CASSLVGRGGYTF
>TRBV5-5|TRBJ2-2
CASRLVGGELFF
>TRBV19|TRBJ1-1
CASSTRGQNTEAFF
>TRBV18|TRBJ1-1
CASSPSQGKNTEAFF
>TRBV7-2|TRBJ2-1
CASSLVSGGNNEQFF
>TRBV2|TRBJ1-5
CASSEALGSNQPQHF
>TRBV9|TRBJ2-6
CASSSRTGLSSGANVLTF
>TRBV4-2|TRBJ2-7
CASSQDWRESYEQYF
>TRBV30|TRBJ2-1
CAWTPALYNEQFF
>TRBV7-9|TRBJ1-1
CASSPLIQERDTEAFF
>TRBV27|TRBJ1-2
CASRRHLQGDYGYTF
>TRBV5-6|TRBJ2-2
CASSFGSGRTGELFF
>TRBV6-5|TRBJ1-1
CASRKSRGNTEAFF
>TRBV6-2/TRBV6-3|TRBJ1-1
CASSSTGVAFF
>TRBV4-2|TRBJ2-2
CASSQDMALGLAGARDTGELFF
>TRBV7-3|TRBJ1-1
CASSFAANTEAFF
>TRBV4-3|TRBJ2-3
CASSPTGADTQYF
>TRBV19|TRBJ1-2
CASSTQGSNYGYTF
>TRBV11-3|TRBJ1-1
CASGQGLNTEAFF
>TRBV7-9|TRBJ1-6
CASSLGTRNSPLHF
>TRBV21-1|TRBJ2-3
CASTQRGTDTQYF
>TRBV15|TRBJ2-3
CATSRGTGSLTDTQYF
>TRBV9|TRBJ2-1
CASSVGFSGGVGEQFF
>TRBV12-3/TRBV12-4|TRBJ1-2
CASSVGQFYGYTF
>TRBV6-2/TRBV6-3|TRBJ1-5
CASSYRTGNQPQHF
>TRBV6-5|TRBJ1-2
CASRQPFTPNYGYTF
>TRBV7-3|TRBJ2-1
CASSFSGGAYNEQFF
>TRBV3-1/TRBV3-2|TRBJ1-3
CASSPGPSGNTIYF
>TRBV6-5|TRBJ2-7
CASTPGQLSYEQYF
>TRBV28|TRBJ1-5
CASSLGAGQPQHF
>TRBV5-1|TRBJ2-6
CASSLGASGANVLTF
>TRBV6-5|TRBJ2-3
CASTLSGGVRDTQYF
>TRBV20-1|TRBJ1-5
CSASVQYSNQPQHF
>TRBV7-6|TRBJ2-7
CASSSNPWGSGDEQYF
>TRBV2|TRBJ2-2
CASSEELAVGELFF
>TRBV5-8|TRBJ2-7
CASSLWRGRDYEQYF
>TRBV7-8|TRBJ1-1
CASSTGQGAFTEAFF
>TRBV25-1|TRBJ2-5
CASSSLGTALVAQYF